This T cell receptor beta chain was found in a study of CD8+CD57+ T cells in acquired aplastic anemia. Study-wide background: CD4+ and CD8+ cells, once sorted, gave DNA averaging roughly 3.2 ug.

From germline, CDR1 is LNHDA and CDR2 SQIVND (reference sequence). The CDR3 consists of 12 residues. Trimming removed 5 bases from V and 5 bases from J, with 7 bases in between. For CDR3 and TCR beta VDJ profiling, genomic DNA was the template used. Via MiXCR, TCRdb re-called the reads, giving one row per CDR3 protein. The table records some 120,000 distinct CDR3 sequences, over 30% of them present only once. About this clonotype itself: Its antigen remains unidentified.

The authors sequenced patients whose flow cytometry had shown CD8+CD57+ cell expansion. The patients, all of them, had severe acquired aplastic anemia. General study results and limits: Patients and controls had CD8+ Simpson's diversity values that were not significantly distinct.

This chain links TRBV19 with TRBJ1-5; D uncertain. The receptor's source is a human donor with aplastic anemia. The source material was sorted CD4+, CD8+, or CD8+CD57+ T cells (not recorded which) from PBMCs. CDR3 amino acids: CASSVQDQPQHF. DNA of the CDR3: TGTGCCAGTAGTGTGCAGGATCAGCCCCAGCATTTT.